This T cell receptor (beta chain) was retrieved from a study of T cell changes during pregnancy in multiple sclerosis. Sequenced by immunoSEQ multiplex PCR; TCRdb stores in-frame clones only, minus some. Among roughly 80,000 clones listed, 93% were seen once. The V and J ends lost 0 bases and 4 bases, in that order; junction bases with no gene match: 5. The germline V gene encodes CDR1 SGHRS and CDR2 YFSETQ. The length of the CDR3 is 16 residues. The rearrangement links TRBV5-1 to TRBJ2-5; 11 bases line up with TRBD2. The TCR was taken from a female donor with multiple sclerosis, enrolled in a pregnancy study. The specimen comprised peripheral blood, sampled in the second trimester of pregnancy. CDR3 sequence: CASSLALAGGIETQYF. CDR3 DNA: TGCGCCAGCAGCTTGGCCTTAGCGGGGGGGATAGAGACCCAGTACTTC.